The 29 T cell receptor beta chains below all came from one sample that was sequenced in a study of blood T cell repertoires in COVID-19. Clones were read by immunoSEQ multiplex PCR, and TCRdb kept only the in-frame ones, dropping some. The sample holds 200,000 to 250,000 clones, around four fifths seen once. Sequences were obtained from PBMCs or T cells enriched from blood (not recorded which). These receptors all come from a woman aged 50 to 60 who had been exposed to COVID-19.

The chain employs TRBV25-1 and TRBJ2-7, with D possibly TRBD2 on 6 matching bases. Germline V lookup: CDR1 MGHDK, CDR2 SYGVNS. CDR3 length equals 17 residues. The V gene lost 4 bases and the J gene lost 1 base, with 20 bases spanning the gap. The CDR3 protein is CASSGPGRSDISYEQYF. DNA of the CDR3: TGTGCCAGCAGTGGCCCGGGGAGGTCCGACATTTCCTACGAGCAGTACTTC.

The chain joins TRBV5-6 to TRBJ2-1; 9 nucleotides match TRBD1. The trim removed 0 bases at V and 3 bases at J, leaving 7 bases unmatched. The germline V gene has CDR1 SGHDT and CDR2 YYEEEE. The CDR3 loop spans 17 amino acids. The CDR3 here is CASSLGGQGRNYNEQFF. The DNA of the CDR3 is TGTGCCAGCAGCTTGGGGGGACAGGGAAGAAACTACAATGAGCAGTTCTTC.

V gene TRBV2 combines with J gene TRBJ2-7, with 9 nucleotides matching TRBD1. The V and J ends lost 7 bases and 2 bases, in that order; junction bases with no gene match: 18. The CDR3 runs to 18 residues. Germline values: CDR1 SNHLY, CDR2 FYNNEI. The CDR3 region has the DNA TGTGCCAGCAACGAACACCCCTATAGGGACAGGGAAACCTACGAGCAGTACTTC. This codes for CASNEHPYRDRETYEQYF.

The chain couples TRBV10-1 to TRBJ2-3; 8 nucleotides line up with TRBD1. J lost 3 bases, V lost 3 bases, and 5 bases had no gene match. CDR3 length equals 15 residues. Germline values: CDR1 WNHNN, CDR2 SYGVQD (reference sequence). The CDR3 region is CASSDGQGATDTQYF. The CDR3 region has the DNA TGCGCCAGCAGTGATGGTCAGGGGGCAACAGATACGCAGTATTTT.

The J gene is TRBJ1-6, the V gene TRBV28; 7 nucleotides match TRBD1. The germline CDR1 and CDR2 sequences are MDHEN and SYDVKM. There are 14 residues in the CDR3. Trimming at V came to 8 bases and at J to 2 bases, leaving 3 bases not matched to a gene. CDR3 sequence: CASLTGTYNSPLHF. In DNA, the CDR3 is TGTGCCAGCCTGACAGGGACCTATAATTCACCCCTCCACTTT.

This clone was picked up a small number of times. V and J are TRBV5-1 and TRBJ1-1; 9 positions agree with TRBD1. Germline V gene sequence: CDR1 SGHRS, CDR2 YFSETQ. The CDR3 contains 15 residues. V lost 4 bases and J lost 7; bases outside the gene matches: 11. CDR3 DNA: TGCGCCAGCAGCCGGGGGACAGGGCGGTCTAATGAAGCTTTCTTT. It yields the protein CASSRGTGRSNEAFF.

The chain couples TRBV2 to TRBJ1-1; D is unresolved. Germline loops: CDR1 SNHLY, CDR2 FYNNEI. This CDR3 has 11 amino acids. Trimming cost V 7 bases and J 8 bases, with 11 bases left between them. The CDR3 coding sequence is TGTGCCAGCAAGGTGGCGCGGGAAGCTTTCTTT. Protein product: CASKVAREAFF.

The rearrangement joins TRBV7-9 to TRBJ2-3, with D perhaps TRBD2 (6 bases). V was shortened by 5 bases and J by 3 bases, with 12 bases between the two germline ends. Germline V gene data show CDR1 as SEHNR and CDR2 as FQNEAQ (reference sequence). The CDR3 is 14 residues long. Written as DNA, the CDR3 is TGTGCCAGCAGCCTGGAGGGGAAGACAGATACGCAGTATTTT. Its translation is CASSLEGKTDTQYF.

The chain links TRBV18 to TRBJ2-5; 8 positions match TRBD1. Germline V lookup: CDR1 KGHSH, CDR2 LQKENI. The CDR3 is made up of 15 amino acids. J lost 5 bases, V lost 5 bases, and 10 bases had no gene match. The CDR3 coding sequence is TGTGCCAGCTCAGCCGACAGGGGTGGAGGCGAGACCCAGTACTTC. Protein sequence: CASSADRGGGETQYF.

V gene TRBV5-1 combines with J gene TRBJ1-1; D remains unclear. Germline CDR1 reads SGHRS; CDR2 reads YFSETQ. V was trimmed by 0 bases and J by 0 bases, leaving 12 bases between them. The CDR3 totals 16 residues. CDR3 in DNA: TGCGCCAGCAGCTTGGGGGAGACGGATATGAACACTGAAGCTTTCTTT. Translation gives CASSLGETDMNTEAFF.

The chain employs TRBV10-3 and TRBJ2-7; D may be TRBD1 (5 bases). The CDR3 is 14 amino acids. Trimming left V 7 bases short and J 1 base short, with 14 bases between. Germline assignment: CDR1 ENHRY and CDR2 SYGVKD. CDR3 DNA sequence: TGTGCCATCAAAATCCAACAGGAGTCCTACGAGCAGTACTTC. It translates to CAIKIQQESYEQYF.

CDR3 in amino acids: CASSLQAANYGYTF. CDR3 nucleotide sequence: TGCGCCAGCAGCCTACAGGCAGCTAACTATGGCTACACCTTC. This chain joins TRBV5-1 and TRBJ1-2; a weak D match, TRBD1 (5 bases). Trimming removed 4 bases from V and 0 bases from J, with 10 bases in between. This CDR3 has 14 amino acids. Germline V gene sequence: CDR1 SGHRS, CDR2 YFSETQ.

The rearrangement joins TRBV6-5 to TRBJ2-2, with D perhaps matching TRBD1 (6 bases). Germline V gene sequence: CDR1 MNHEY, CDR2 SVGAGI. This CDR3 is built from 15 residues. Trimming took 4 bases from V and 6 from J, leaving 15 bases between them. CDR3 amino acids: CASSSRTDRAGELFF. The CDR3 coding sequence is TGTGCCAGCAGTTCTCGGACAGATCGAGCCGGGGAGCTGTTTTTT.

The table lists this clone with a count of one. Distinct nucleotide sequences in the sample also encode this CDR3. The chain is built from TRBV18 and TRBJ2-3; no clear D. V lost 4 bases to trimming and J lost 4 bases, with 3 bases between them. Germline CDR1 is KGHSH and CDR2 is LQKENI. This CDR3 region has 11 residues. The CDR3 is CASSRADTQYF. CDR3 DNA sequence: TGTGCCAGCTCACGCGCAGATACGCAGTATTTT.

Only a few counts were recorded for this clone. The gene calls are TRBV4-1 and TRBJ1-6, with 10 bases matching TRBD1. Germline values: CDR1 MGHRA, CDR2 YSYEKL. The trim removed 1 base at V and 12 bases at J, leaving 15 bases unmatched. The CDR3 totals 18 residues. CDR3 sequence (DNA): TGCGCCAGCAGCCAAGTGGTCCAGCCGGGACAGGGGCCGTTACCCCTCCACTTT. Amino acids: CASSQVVQPGQGPLPLHF.

This chain links TRBV10-3 with TRBJ2-3; 10 bases are a match to TRBD2. This CDR3 contains 14 residues. The ends lost 9 bases at V and 1 base at J; junction bases unmatched: 4. Germline values: CDR1 ENHRY, CDR2 SYGVKD. CDR3 amino acids: CAMGTSGGTDTQYF. The DNA of the CDR3 is TGTGCCATGGGAACTAGCGGGGGCACAGATACGCAGTATTTT.

The chain has TRBV7-9 and TRBJ1-2; D is possibly TRBD1 (5 bases). Deletions cut 4 bases from V and 4 bases from J, with 19 bases between. This CDR3 spans 16 amino acids. The germline V gene encodes CDR1 SEHNR and CDR2 FQNEAQ (reference sequence). CDR3 residues: CASSSTPSAGLYGYTF. The CDR3 DNA reads as TGTGCCAGCAGCTCAACCCCCTCGGCGGGGCTCTATGGCTACACCTTC. Full variable domain (missing parts from reference TRBV7-9 and TRBJ1-2): DTGVSQNPRHKITKRGQNVTFRCDPISEHNRLYWYRQTLGQGPEFLTYFQNEAQLEKSRLLSDRFSAERPKGSFSTLEIQRTEQGDSAMYLCASSSTPSAGLYGYTFGSGTRLTVV.

The chain employs TRBV29-1 and TRBJ2-7; 9 nucleotides line up with TRBD1. Germline V gives CDR1 SQVTM, CDR2 ANQGSEA. The CDR3 has 13 residues. The ends lost 3 bases at V and 6 bases at J; junction bases unmatched: 6. CDR3 loop: CSVEDGTGSEQYF. CDR3 DNA sequence: TGCAGCGTTGAGGACGGGACAGGGTCCGAGCAGTACTTC.

The chain links TRBV6-4 to TRBJ2-2; D is perhaps TRBD1 (6 bases). The V and J ends lost 5 bases and 10 bases respectively, with 23 bases between them. CDR3 length equals 16 residues. The V gene's germline CDR1 is MRHNA and CDR2 SNTAGT. CDR3 nucleotides: TGTGCCAGCAGTCCAATCCTCCGTTGGGGGCCCCCGGAGCTGTTTTTT. It yields the protein CASSPILRWGPPELFF.

The CDR3 sequence is CASSPRPQGLSSYNEQFF. The CDR3 bases are TGTGCCAGCTCACCTCGACCCCAGGGTTTAAGCTCCTACAATGAGCAGTTCTTC. The chain employs TRBV18 and TRBJ2-1, with a possible D match to TRBD1 (5 bases). Looked up from germline, CDR1 is KGHSH and CDR2 is LQKENI. The length of the CDR3 is 18 residues. The germline V and J ends were trimmed by 3 bases and 0 bases, with 18 bases remaining between them.

This clone was counted ten times or more. The chain recombines TRBV5-1 with TRBJ1-2; D call uncertain. V was cut by 2 bases and J by 6 bases, with 17 bases left in between. The CDR3 consists of 15 residues. Germline V gene lookup returns CDR1 SGHRS and CDR2 YFSETQ. In DNA, the CDR3 is TGCGCCAGCAGCTTTGGAACCCGGGTTGAAAATGGCTACACCTTC. As protein: CASSFGTRVENGYTF.

The chain is built from TRBV12-3 or TRBV12-4 and TRBJ2-1, with D maybe TRBD2 (5 bases). With 5 bases removed from V and 6 bases from J, the gap between germline ends came to 11 bases. The CDR3 is 13 residues long. The CDR3 region has the DNA TGTGCCAGCAGTCCGGGTCGGGGCAATGAGCAGTTCTTC. It yields the protein CASSPGRGNEQFF.

V is TRBV6-5 and J is TRBJ2-6; 7 nucleotides align to TRBD2. J gave up 0 bases and V 4 bases, and 3 bases lay outside the gene matches. The CDR3 is made up of 16 amino acids. Per the germline V gene, CDR1 is MNHEY and CDR2 is SVGAGI. The CDR3 DNA reads as TGTGCCAGCAGTTTTGGGGGGGACTCTGGGGCCAACGTCCTGACTTTC. Its translation: CASSFGGDSGANVLTF.

The chain employs TRBV7-9 and TRBJ1-2, with 9 bases lining up with TRBD1. The CDR3 contains 16 residues. J gave up 7 bases and V 3 bases, and 12 bases lay outside the gene matches. CDR1 and CDR2 (germline): SEHNR, FQNEAQ (reference sequence). The DNA of the CDR3 is TGTGCCAGCAGCTTTTTAGCCACAGGGGGCGCGAGTGGCTACACCTTC. The encoded protein is CASSFLATGGASGYTF.

V and J are TRBV5-5 and TRBJ2-1, with D perhaps matching TRBD2 (6 bases). Trimming removed 3 bases from V and 8 bases from J, with 6 bases in between. CDR1 SGHKS and CDR2 YYEKEE come from the germline V gene (reference sequence). This CDR3 spans 11 amino acids. Here the CDR3 reads CASSWEDEQFF. CDR3 coding DNA: TGTGCCAGCAGCTGGGAGGATGAGCAGTTCTTC.

The genes are TRBV30 and TRBJ1-1; D is perhaps TRBD1 (5 bases). The CDR3 contains 12 residues. CDR1 and CDR2 from the germline V gene are GTSNPN and SVGIG (reference sequence). Trimming stripped 5 bases from V and 4 bases from J, with 11 bases between. This CDR3 is CAWGVGGTEAFF. The CDR3, as DNA: TGTGCCTGGGGGGTGGGGGGCACTGAAGCTTTCTTT.

This chain connects TRBV6-2 or TRBV6-3 to TRBJ2-2; D possibly corresponds to TRBD2 (6 bases). Germline lookup yields CDR1 MNHEY and CDR2 SVGEGT. This CDR3 comprises 16 residues. Trimming took 1 base from V and 6 from J, leaving 15 bases between them. This chain's CDR3 is CASSYWRVTGSGELFF. The CDR3 DNA reads as TGTGCCAGCAGTTACTGGAGGGTGACCGGCTCCGGGGAGCTGTTTTTT.

This clone has a single count. This rearrangement joins TRBV7-6 to TRBJ2-5, with TRBD2 identical over 9 bases. With 1 base clipped from V and 2 bases from J, the junction kept 5 bases outside the gene matches. The CDR3 loop spans 16 amino acids. Germline assignment: CDR1 SGHVS and CDR2 FNYEAQ. The CDR3 protein is CASSLDERGVQETQYF. The CDR3 bases are TGTGCCAGCAGCTTAGATGAGCGGGGGGTACAAGAGACCCAGTACTTC.

The chain joins TRBV5-1 to TRBJ2-3, with D perhaps TRBD2 (5 bases). In germline, CDR1 is SGHRS, CDR2 YFSETQ. This CDR3 spans 15 amino acids. V was pared by 4 bases and J by 2 bases, with 14 bases between. The CDR3 protein is CASSLDSPDTDTQYF. The CDR3, as DNA: TGCGCCAGCAGCCTGGACTCGCCCGACACAGATACGCAGTATTTT.